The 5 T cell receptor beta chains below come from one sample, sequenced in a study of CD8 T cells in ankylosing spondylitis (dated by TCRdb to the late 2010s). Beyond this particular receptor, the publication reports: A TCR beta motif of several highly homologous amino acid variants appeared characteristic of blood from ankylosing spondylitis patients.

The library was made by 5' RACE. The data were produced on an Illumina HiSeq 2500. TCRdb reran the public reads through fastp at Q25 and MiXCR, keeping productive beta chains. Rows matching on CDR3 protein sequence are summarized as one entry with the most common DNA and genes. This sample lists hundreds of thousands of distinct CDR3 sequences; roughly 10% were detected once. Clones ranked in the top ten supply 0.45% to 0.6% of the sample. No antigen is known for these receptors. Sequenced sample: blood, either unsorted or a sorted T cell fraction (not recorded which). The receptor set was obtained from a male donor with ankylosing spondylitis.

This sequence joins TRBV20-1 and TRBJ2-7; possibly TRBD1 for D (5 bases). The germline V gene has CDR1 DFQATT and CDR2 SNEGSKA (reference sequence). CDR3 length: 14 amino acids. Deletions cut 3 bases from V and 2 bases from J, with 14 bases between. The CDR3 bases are TGCAGTGCTAGCTGGAGCAGGGTAGCCTACGAGCAGTACTTC. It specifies CSASWSRVAYEQYF.

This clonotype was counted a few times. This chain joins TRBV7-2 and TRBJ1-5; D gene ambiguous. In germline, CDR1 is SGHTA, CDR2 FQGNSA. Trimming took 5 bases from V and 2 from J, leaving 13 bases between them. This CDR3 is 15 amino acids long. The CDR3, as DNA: TGTGCCAGCAGCATCGGGCCGGCGGGCAATCAGCCCCAGCATTTT. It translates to CASSIGPAGNQPQHF.

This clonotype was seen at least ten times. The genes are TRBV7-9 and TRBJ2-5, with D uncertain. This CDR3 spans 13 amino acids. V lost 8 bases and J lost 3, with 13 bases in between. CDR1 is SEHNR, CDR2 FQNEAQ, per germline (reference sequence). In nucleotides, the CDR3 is TGTGCCAGCGCGCCCCGGGCAGAAGAGACCCAGTACTTC. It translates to CASAPRAEETQYF. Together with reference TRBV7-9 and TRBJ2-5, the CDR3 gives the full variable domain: DTGVSQNPRHKITKRGQNVTFRCDPISEHNRLYWYRQTLGQGPEFLTYFQNEAQLEKSRLLSDRFSAERPKGSFSTLEIQRTEQGDSAMYLCASAPRAEETQYFGPGTRLLVL.

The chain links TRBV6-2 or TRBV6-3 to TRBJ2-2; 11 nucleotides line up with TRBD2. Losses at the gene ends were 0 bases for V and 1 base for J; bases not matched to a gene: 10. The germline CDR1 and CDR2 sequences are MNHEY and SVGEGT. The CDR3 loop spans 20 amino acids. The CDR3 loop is CASSYSLSPLAGENTGELFF. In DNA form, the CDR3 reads TGTGCCAGCAGTTACTCGTTGTCCCCACTAGCGGGGGAGAACACCGGGGAGCTGTTTTTT.

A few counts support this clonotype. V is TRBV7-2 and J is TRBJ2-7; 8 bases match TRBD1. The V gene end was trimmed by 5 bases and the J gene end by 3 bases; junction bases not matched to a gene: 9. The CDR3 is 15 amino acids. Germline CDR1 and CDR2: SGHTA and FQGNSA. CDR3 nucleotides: TGTGCCAGCAGCCGAACCGGGACAGGATTCTACGAGCAGTACTTC. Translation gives CASSRTGTGFYEQYF.